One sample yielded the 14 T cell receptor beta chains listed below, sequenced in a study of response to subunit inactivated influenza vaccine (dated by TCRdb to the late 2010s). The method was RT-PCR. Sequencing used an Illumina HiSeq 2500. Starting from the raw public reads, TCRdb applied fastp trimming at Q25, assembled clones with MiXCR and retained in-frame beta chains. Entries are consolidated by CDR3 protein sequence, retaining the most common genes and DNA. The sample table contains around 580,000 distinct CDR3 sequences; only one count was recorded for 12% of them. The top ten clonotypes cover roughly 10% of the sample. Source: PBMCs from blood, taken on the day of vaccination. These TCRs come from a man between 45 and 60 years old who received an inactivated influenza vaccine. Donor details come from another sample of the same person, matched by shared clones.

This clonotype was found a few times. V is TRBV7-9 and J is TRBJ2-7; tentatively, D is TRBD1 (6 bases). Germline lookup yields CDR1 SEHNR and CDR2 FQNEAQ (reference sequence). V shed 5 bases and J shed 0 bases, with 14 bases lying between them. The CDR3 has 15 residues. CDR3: CASSQTGYSSYEQYF. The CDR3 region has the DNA TGTGCCAGCAGCCAAACAGGGTACAGCTCCTACGAGCAGTACTTC. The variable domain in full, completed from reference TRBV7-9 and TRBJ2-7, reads DTGVSQNPRHKITKRGQNVTFRCDPISEHNRLYWYRQTLGQGPEFLTYFQNEAQLEKSRLLSDRFSAERPKGSFSTLEIQRTEQGDSAMYLCASSQTGYSSYEQYFGPGTRLTVT.

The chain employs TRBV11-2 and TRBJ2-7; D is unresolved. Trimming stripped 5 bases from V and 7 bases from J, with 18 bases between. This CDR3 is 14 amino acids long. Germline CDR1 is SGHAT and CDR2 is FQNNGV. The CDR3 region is CASSLSLPGVEQYF. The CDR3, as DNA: TGTGCCAGCAGCCTATCCCTCCCTGGGGTGGAGCAGTACTTC.

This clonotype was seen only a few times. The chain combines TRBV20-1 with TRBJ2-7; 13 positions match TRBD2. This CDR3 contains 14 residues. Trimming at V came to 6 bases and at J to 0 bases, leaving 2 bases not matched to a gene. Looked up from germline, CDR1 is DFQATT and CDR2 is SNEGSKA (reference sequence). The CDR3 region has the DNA TGCAGTGCATGGACTAGCGGGAGCTCCTACGAGCAGTACTTC. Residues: CSAWTSGSSYEQYF.

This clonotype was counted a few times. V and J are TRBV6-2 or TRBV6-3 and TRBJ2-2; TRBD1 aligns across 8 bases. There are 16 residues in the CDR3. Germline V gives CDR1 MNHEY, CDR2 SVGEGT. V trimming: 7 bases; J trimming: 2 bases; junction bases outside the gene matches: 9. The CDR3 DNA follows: TGTGCCAGCACCGTCTTCGGACAGGGTAACACCGGGGAGCTGTTTTTT. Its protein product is CASTVFGQGNTGELFF.

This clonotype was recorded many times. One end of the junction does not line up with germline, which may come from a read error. The CDR3 DNA reads TGTGCCAGCAGCTTAGGCGGCGATGGGTACACCTTC. This encodes CASSLGGDGYTF. The V call is TRBV7-9, the J call TRBJ1-2; no clear D gene. This CDR3 is 12 amino acids long. Germline-derived CDR1 and CDR2 are SEHNR and FQNEAQ (reference sequence).

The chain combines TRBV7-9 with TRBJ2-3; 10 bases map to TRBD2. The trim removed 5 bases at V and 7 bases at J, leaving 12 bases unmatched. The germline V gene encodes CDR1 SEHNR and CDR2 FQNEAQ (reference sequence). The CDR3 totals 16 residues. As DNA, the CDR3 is TGTGCCAGCAGCATAAGAGCGGGAGGGTCACCGAATACGCAGTATTTT. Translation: CASSIRAGGSPNTQYF.

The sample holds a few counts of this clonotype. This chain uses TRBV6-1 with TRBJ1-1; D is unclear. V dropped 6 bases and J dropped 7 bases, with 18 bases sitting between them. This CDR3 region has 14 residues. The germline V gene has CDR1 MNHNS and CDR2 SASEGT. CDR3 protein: CASSLSGGGNEAFF. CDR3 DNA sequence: TGTGCCAGCAGCCTTTCGGGCGGAGGGAATGAAGCTTTCTTT.

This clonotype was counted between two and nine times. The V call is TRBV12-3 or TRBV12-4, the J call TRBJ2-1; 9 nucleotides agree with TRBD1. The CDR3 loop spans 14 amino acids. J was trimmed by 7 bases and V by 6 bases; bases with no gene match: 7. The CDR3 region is CASRSRDRANEQFF. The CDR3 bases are TGTGCCAGCAGGTCCCGGGACAGGGCGAATGAGCAGTTCTTC.

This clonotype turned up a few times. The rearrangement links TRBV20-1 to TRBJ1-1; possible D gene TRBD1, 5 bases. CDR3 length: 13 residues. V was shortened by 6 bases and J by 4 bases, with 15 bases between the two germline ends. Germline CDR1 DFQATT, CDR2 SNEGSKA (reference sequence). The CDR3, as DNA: TGCAGTGCACGGGACCCTCCGGTCACTGAAGCTTTCTTT. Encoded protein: CSARDPPVTEAFF.

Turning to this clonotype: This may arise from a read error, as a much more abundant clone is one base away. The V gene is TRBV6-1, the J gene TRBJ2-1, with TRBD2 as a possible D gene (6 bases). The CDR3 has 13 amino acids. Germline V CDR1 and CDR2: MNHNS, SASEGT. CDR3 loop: CAISKETSNEQFF. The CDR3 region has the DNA TGTGCCATCAGTAAGGAGACTAGCAATGAGCAGTTCTTC.

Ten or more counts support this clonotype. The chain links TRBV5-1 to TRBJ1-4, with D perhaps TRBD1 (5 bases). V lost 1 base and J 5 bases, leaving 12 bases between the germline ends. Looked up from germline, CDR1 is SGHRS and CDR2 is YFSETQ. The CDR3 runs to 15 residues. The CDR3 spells CASSLTGLQNEKLFF. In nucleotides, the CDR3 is TGCGCCAGCAGCTTGACAGGTCTACAGAATGAAAAACTGTTTTTT.

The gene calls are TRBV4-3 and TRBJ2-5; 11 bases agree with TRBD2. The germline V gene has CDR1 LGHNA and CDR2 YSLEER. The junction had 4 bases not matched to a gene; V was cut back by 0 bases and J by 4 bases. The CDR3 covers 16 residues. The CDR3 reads CASSQDRLAGRETQYF. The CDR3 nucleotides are TGCGCCAGCAGCCAAGATCGACTAGCGGGACGAGAGACCCAGTACTTC.

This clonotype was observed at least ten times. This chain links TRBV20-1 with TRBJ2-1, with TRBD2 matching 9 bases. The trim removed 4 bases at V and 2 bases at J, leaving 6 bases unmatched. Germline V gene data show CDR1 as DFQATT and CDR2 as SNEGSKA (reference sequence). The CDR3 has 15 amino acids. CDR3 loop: CSATDLAGAYNEQFF. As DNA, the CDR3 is TGCAGTGCTACGGATTTAGCGGGAGCCTACAATGAGCAGTTCTTC.

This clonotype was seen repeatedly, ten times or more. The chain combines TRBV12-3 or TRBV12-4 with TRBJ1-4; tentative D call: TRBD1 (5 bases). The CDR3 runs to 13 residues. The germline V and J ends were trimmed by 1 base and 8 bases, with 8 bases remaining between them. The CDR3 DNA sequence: TGTGCCAGCAGTTTAGGGGGCGGCGAAAAACTGTTTTTT. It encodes CASSLGGGEKLFF.